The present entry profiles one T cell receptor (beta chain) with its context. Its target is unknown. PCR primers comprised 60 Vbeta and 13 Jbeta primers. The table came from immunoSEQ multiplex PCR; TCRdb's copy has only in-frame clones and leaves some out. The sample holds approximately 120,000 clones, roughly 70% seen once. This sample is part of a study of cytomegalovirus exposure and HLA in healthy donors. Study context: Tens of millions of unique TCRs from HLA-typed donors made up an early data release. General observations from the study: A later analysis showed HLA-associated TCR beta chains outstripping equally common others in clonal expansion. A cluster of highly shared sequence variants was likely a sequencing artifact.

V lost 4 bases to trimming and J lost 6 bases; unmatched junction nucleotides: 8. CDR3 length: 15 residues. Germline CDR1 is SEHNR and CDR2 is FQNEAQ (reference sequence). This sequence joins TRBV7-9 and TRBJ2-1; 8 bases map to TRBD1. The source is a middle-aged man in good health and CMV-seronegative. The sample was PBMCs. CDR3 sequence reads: CASSYPRTGSNEQFF. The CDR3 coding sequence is TGTGCCAGCAGCTACCCCCGGACAGGGTCCAATGAGCAGTTCTTC.